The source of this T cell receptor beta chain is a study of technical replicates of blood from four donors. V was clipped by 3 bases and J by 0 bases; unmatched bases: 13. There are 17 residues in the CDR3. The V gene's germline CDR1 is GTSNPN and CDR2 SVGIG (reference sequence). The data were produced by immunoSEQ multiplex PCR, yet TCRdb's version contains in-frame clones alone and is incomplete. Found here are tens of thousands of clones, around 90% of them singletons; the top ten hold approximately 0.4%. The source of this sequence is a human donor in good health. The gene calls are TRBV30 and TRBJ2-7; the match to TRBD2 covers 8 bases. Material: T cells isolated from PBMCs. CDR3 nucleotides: TGTGCCTGGAGCCACCTTCCCGGGGGGGCAAGCTCCTACGAGCAGTACTTC. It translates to CAWSHLPGGASSYEQYF.